The next 2 T cell receptor beta chains were all read from a single sample in a study of vaccination and CD4 T cells after COVID-19. These TCRs' antigens remain unknown. Treatment: roughly 11-day PBMC culture with coronavirus spike peptide pools or control peptides (ViraFEST assay). Sequenced with the Oncomine TCR Beta short-read assay was DNA taken from cultured CD4+ T cells. TCRdb ran MiXCR on the PCR reads and lists one entry per CDR3 protein. The sample contains just under 20,000 distinct CDR3 sequences, less than 75% of which appear only once. Sequenced input: CD4+ T cells from blood, cultured in vitro. The origin of the receptors is a human donor who had recovered from COVID-19.

This clonotype has a single count. CDR3 loop: CASSLVTGGFSGANVLTF. CDR3 in DNA: TGTGCCAGCAGCTTAGTGACAGGGGGATTCTCTGGGGCCAACGTCCTGACTTTC. V gene TRBV11-1 combines with J gene TRBJ2-6; 9 positions match TRBD1. The length of the CDR3 is 18 residues. Germline V CDR1 and CDR2: SGHAT, FQDESV (reference sequence). The V and J ends lost 1 base and 0 bases, in that order; junction bases with no gene match: 4.

The genes are TRBV6-1 and TRBJ2-3, with a weak D call TRBD1 (6 bases). The CDR3 length is 16 residues. CDR1 and CDR2 from the germline V gene are MNHNS and SASEGT. Trimming cost V 6 bases and J 0 bases, with 16 bases left between them. The CDR3 spells CASSLQGSASTDTQYF. CDR3 bases: TGTGCCAGCAGCTTACAGGGATCCGCTAGCACAGATACGCAGTATTTT.